The rows below give T cell receptor beta chains drawn from one sample of a study of shared clonotypes between healthy human individuals. Assay used: immunoSEQ multiplex PCR; TCRdb lists only in-frame clones, some missing. The sample contains fewer than 600,000 clones, roughly 83% of which appear only once. The sample consisted of PBMCs. These receptors all come from a middle-aged woman in good health. Some clones in this sample may be carry-over from other donors' samples. The CDR3 runs from the conserved cysteine through the conserved F or W. The D gene is left open where the match is weak. Part of the rows lack a size; the others show once, few, many or a class for expanded clones.

v_gene	abundance	j_gene	d_gene	CDR3aa	CDR3nt
TRBV7-2	.	TRBJ2-3	.	CASSLSGVNTDTQYF	TGTGCCAGCAGCCTGTCGGGGGTGAACACAGATACGCAGTATTTT
TRBV27	.	TRBJ2-7	.	CASRRQLSYEQYF	TGTGCCAGCAGGCGACAGTTATCCTACGAGCAGTACTTC
TRBV25-1	.	TRBJ1-6	TRBD1	CASRQGGNSPLHF	TGTGCCAGCAGACAGGGGGGGAATTCACCCCTCCACTTT
TRBV9	.	TRBJ2-2	.	CASSPLGSNTGELFF	TGTGCCAGCAGCCCGCTGGGTTCGAACACCGGGGAGCTGTTTTTT
TRBV4-1	.	TRBJ2-5	TRBD2	CASSQVGVAGETQYF	TGCGCCAGCAGCCAAGTGGGGGTAGCGGGGGAGACCCAGTACTTC
TRBV6-6	.	TRBJ1-3	TRBD1	CASSHRGIHGNTIYF	TGTGCCAGCAGCCACAGGGGGATTCATGGAAACACCATATATTTT
TRBV18	.	TRBJ2-3	.	CASSPFDSDTQYF	TGTGCCAGCTCACCATTCGACTCAGATACGCAGTATTTT
TRBV5-1	.	TRBJ2-5	TRBD2	CASSLSLAEQETQYF	TGCGCCAGCAGCTTGAGCCTAGCGGAACAAGAGACCCAGTACTTC
TRBV5-1	.	TRBJ2-7	.	CASSFSLGTLKEEQYF	TGCGCCAGCAGCTTTAGTCTGGGCACCTTGAAGGAGGAGCAGTACTTC
TRBV9	.	TRBJ2-1	.	CASSVVPGASYNEQFF	TGTGCCAGCAGCGTAGTTCCGGGAGCTTCCTACAATGAGCAGTTCTTC
TRBV5-4	.	TRBJ2-6	.	CASSLGGAAGANVLTF	TGTGCCAGCAGCTTGGGGGGGGCTGCTGGGGCCAACGTCCTGACTTTC
TRBV9	.	TRBJ2-7	.	CASSVAPGNIYEQYF	TGTGCCAGCAGCGTAGCCCCGGGGAATATCTACGAGCAGTACTTC
TRBV5-4	.	TRBJ2-3	.	CASSLGAWTQYF	TGTGCCAGCAGCTTAGGCGCCTGGACGCAGTATTTT
TRBV5-1	.	TRBJ2-3	TRBD2	CASSMGLAASTDTQYF	TGCGCCAGCAGCATGGGACTAGCGGCTAGCACAGATACGCAGTATTTT
TRBV5-1	.	TRBJ1-2	.	CASSEQTGNYGYTF	TGCGCCAGCAGCGAACAAACGGGAAACTATGGCTACACCTTC
TRBV5-1	once	TRBJ2-2	TRBD2	CASGLAGNTGELFF	TGCGCCAGCGGACTAGCGGGAAACACCGGGGAGCTGTTTTTT
TRBV30	.	TRBJ2-3	TRBD2	CAWTAGLAVSTDTQYF	TGTGCCTGGACTGCGGGACTAGCGGTTAGCACAGATACGCAGTATTTT
TRBV11-2	.	TRBJ2-1	.	CASSLGNEQFF	TGTGCCAGCAGCTTAGGAAATGAGCAGTTCTTC
TRBV2	.	TRBJ2-1	.	CASSLEGSYNEQFF	TGTGCCAGCAGCCTAGAGGGATCCTACAATGAGCAGTTCTTC
TRBV29-1	many	TRBJ2-7	TRBD2	CSVGSASGSLAEQYF	TGCAGCGTTGGGAGCGCTAGCGGGAGTCTCGCCGAGCAGTACTTC
TRBV29-1	.	TRBJ1-1	TRBD1	CSVEGQGAAEAFF	TGCAGCGTTGAGGGACAGGGGGCCGCTGAAGCTTTCTTT
TRBV4-1	.	TRBJ1-4	.	CASSAILGVEKLFF	TGCGCCAGCAGCGCGATTTTGGGGGTGGAAAAACTGTTTTTT